The following is a TCR beta chain sequence with its context. Its antigen is currently unknown. Time point: baseline, week 1 (first vaccination visit). The treatment denotes: pre-vaccination baseline after standard-of-care therapy. Clones were sequenced by immunoSEQ multiplex PCR, and TCRdb holds only the in-frame ones, with some missing. This sample yields around 63,000 clones, of which about 91% are seen a single time; over 2.5% belongs to the top ten. This sample was taken from a study of a mutant IDH1 vaccine in newly diagnosed glioma. For the study at large: Of the patients given treatment, about 62% were male and approximately 40% were female, and a mean age of around 38 years was recorded. Pretreatment consisted of radiotherapy, temozolomide, or both, with most receiving both.

Study-level results: Seemingly, pseudoprogression had no relation to changes in the top peripheral T cell clonotypes. Detectable vaccine-induced immune responses arose in more than 85% of patients.

Here the sequenced sample was PBMCs, taken from a glioma patient treated with radiotherapy, temozolomide or both. This receptor was taken from a man aged 50-60 years with glioma.

CDR3 nucleotides: TGCGCCAGCAGCTTGGCACCTCCGGGACAGGGGTATGGCTACACCTTC. Protein: CASSLAPPGQGYGYTF. This rearrangement joins TRBV5-1 to TRBJ1-2; 10 nucleotides agree with TRBD1. The CDR3 sequence is 16 residues long. Germline CDR1 and CDR2: SGHRS and YFSETQ. Trimming at V came to 0 bases and at J to 5 bases, leaving 7 bases not matched to a gene. Full variable domain (remainder filled in from reference TRBV5-1 and TRBJ1-2): KAGVTQTPRYLIKTRGQQVTLSCSPISGHRSVSWYQQTPGQGLQFLFEYFSETQRNKGNFPGRFSGRQFSNSRSEMNVSTLELGDSALYLCASSLAPPGQGYGYTFGSGTRLTVV.